This T cell receptor (beta chain) was documented in a study of blood T cell repertoires in COVID-19. In the study overall: The analysed material was cDNA or gDNA that came from T cells, B-cell-depleted T cells, or PBMCs.

The protocol was immunoSEQ multiplex PCR, while the TCRdb copy is restricted to in-frame clones and leaves out a portion. The table records some 83,000 clones, about 91% of them present only once. The V gene lost 1 base and the J gene lost 4 bases, with 11 bases spanning the gap. Germline V gene data show CDR1 as SGHAT and CDR2 as FQDESV (reference sequence). The CDR3 loop spans 15 amino acids. This TCR was sampled from a man aged 55 to 70 with acute or convalescent COVID-19. The source material was peripheral blood. This chain links TRBV11-1 with TRBJ2-1; a possible D gene is TRBD1 (5 bases). The CDR3 DNA sequence: TGTGCCAGCAGCTTAGGGGGCTTGGGGTACAATGAGCAGTTCTTC. Translating it yields CASSLGGLGYNEQFF. The complete variable domain, with remaining parts taken from reference TRBV11-1 and TRBJ2-1, reads EAEVAQSPRYKITEKSQAVAFWCDPISGHATLYWYRQILGQGPELLVQFQDESVVDDSQLPKDRFSAERLKGVDSTLKIQPAELGDSAMYLCASSLGGLGYNEQFFGPGTRLTVL.